The present entry profiles one TCR beta chain with its context. This receptor's antigen is unknown. Qualities for individual bases were not recorded, and no much larger clone is one base off. The data originate from a study of shared clonotypes between healthy human individuals (dated by TCRdb to 2020 to 2021). Context from the whole study: A couple of women and three men aged 18 to 49 years were included in the cohort. Different laboratories and diverse techniques were used to prepare libraries and sequence TCR repertoires, to increase sequencing depth and limit assay-specific biases. Per donor, leukapheresis produced somewhere between about 0.9 and 9 billion PBMCs. Per donor, three plates each were used for CD4 naive and CD4 memory, two for CD8 naive, and one for CD8 memory. The study deeply sequenced blood TCR repertoires of roughly five healthy adults to estimate repertoire size and the extent of clonotype sharing between individuals. What the work shows at the level of the full study, not this receptor alone: Sampling was limited to blood, and TCR repertoires in tissue likely differ from TCR repertoires in blood. The small number of donors limited the genetic and exposure-history diversity represented. Rarefaction of sorted-subset datasets indicated incomplete sequencing despite the large sequencing depth. Sharing across a few donors was observed for approximately 4.6% of naive CD4, about 3.2% of naive CD8, about 2.3% of memory CD4, and less than 0.45% of memory CD8 clonotypes. Larger estimated clonotype richness was generally found for naive subsets than for memory subsets. Compared with non-shared clonotypes, the clonotypes found in all four sorted-subset donors had higher generation probabilities. Pairwise subsampling indicated that sequencing depth was expected to affect the degree of clonotype sharing among donors.

Using the deep immunoSEQ assay, TCR CDR3 regions were amplified from genomic DNA by multiplex PCR. Extracted genomic DNA from each cell subset was spread evenly across all wells of several immunoSEQ 96-well plates, with each plate serving as a replicate. For sorted subsets, 200 to 250 ng genomic DNA, equal to 30,000 or so T cell genomes, was loaded into each replicate PCR. The purified libraries were quantified using a Qubit 3.0 fluorometer, sized with a Bioanalyzer 2100, and then quantified again using the KAPA Library Quantification kit. Every immunoSEQ 96-well plate was sequenced on a dedicated single-read 150-cycle Illumina NextSeq 550 flow cell. Per the source publication's procedure: The immunoSEQ output contained only junctional sequences without quality scores, so filtering could not match that applied to full-length reads. Sequences were annotated with PyIR, a Python wrapper for IgBLAST v1.9, and V/J genes and CDR3 were assigned using IMGT germline references. Reads with weak V/J assignments (E-value above 1e-6), missing CDR3, stop codons, out-of-frame junctions, or ambiguous translated residues were removed. V3J clonotypes were defined as sequences sharing an identical inferred V gene, J gene, and CDR3 amino acid sequence. Percentage overlap between repertoires was calculated by dividing the number of shared unique clonotypes by the size of the smaller repertoire. RTK rarefaction, the Chao1 estimator, and Recon v2.1 estimates of unobserved clonotypes were used to assess repertoire richness. OLGA was used to compute generation probabilities for all TCRbeta clonotypes that the gDNA method yielded from four donors. Imported from immuneACCESS, the table was reduced by TCRdb to in-frame sequences with V and J called. These copies leave out some clones; in studies compared against another copy, an unresolved V gene accounts for under half, and the cause of the remainder is not known. The V and J calls and clone size are taken from that table; D and trimming were inferred from the DNA. This sample has around 700,000 clones in its table, and more than 70% of those were observed once. The ten largest clones take up around 2% of the sample.

The donors were healthy, HIV-negative adults who had no recently reported acute infections or vaccinations. Only Caucasian adults living in Nashville, Tennessee, USA were represented among the donors. Magnetic negative selection was used to enrich CD4+ T cells, after which naive cells were positively selected on CD45RA and the negative fraction became the memory subset. Blood was obtained by leukapheresis, after which PBMCs were separated by Ficoll-Histopaque density gradient centrifugation and cryopreserved in liquid nitrogen vapor phase. Purity and quantity of every magnetically sorted T cell population were checked by analytical flow cytometry. Genomic DNA was isolated from every sorted fraction and measured by UV absorbance on a Nanodrop 2000c. Including the terminal cysteine and phenylalanine, the CDR3 comprises 14 residues. The DNA shown is the 42-base CDR3, in frame from base 1. V gives up 3 bases and J gives up 1 base, and the segment between their germline ends measures 6 bases. The germline V gene supplies CDR1 SGHVS and CDR2 FQNEAQ.

This sequence was found in a woman aged 25 to 39 in good health. This sequence uses TRBV7-8 and TRBJ2-2; the D gene cannot be resolved reliably. The source material was memory CD4+ T cells sorted from blood. The cell subset or site label for this specimen denotes: CD45RA-negative fraction. The nucleotides read TGTGCCAGCAGCTTCGACCGGAACACCGGGGAGCTGTTTTTT. Translated, it reads CASSFDRNTGELFF. The full variable domain, with segments outside the CDR3 supplied by the reference TRBV7-8 and TRBJ2-2 proteins, appears as GAGVSQSPRYKVAKRGQDVALRCDPISGHVSLFWYQQALGQGPEFLTYFQNEAQLDKSGLPSDRFFAERPEGSVSTLKIQRTQQEDSAVYLCASSFDRNTGELFFGEGSRLTVL.